These 15 T cell receptor beta chains originate from one sample sequenced in a study of radiation and T cells in renal cell carcinoma. The sample's treatment: treatment-naive control, cytoreductive nephrectomy. TCRdb keeps only in-frame clones here, not all; method: immunoSEQ multiplex PCR. The table includes about 25,000 clones, nearly 60% detected once. Sequencing used tumor tissue, obtained from a patient whose treatment was nephrectomy without radiotherapy. Receptor source: a man aged 35 to 55 with renal cell carcinoma.

V and J are TRBV7-9 and TRBJ2-7; no reliable D call. CDR3 length: 15 residues. Germline V gene data show CDR1 as SEHNR and CDR2 as FQNEAQ (reference sequence). V was shortened by 4 bases and J by 2 bases, with 15 bases between the two germline ends. In DNA form, the CDR3 reads TGTGCCAGCAGCTCTGAGGCCGGTTTTACCTACGAGCAGTACTTC. Amino acid sequence: CASSSEAGFTYEQYF. The full variable domain, rest sourced from reference TRBV7-9 and TRBJ2-7, is DTGVSQNPRHKITKRGQNVTFRCDPISEHNRLYWYRQTLGQGPEFLTYFQNEAQLEKSRLLSDRFSAERPKGSFSTLEIQRTEQGDSAMYLCASSSEAGFTYEQYFGPGTRLTVT.

The chain employs TRBV4-3 and TRBJ1-2; a weak D match, TRBD1 (5 bases). CDR1 is LGHNA, CDR2 YSLEER, per germline. The CDR3 spans 15 residues. V was trimmed by 4 bases and J by 6 bases, leaving 18 bases between them. CDR3 DNA sequence: TGCGCCAGCAGCCCGCAGACAACAAGGGACGATGGCTACACCTTC. It codes for CASSPQTTRDDGYTF.

In the case of this clone: The junction differs from germline at one of its ends, possibly a read error. The CDR3 DNA reads TGTGCCAGCACTTACGACAGGGGCGGATATGGCTACACCTTC. This gives the protein CASTYDRGGYGYTF. The gene calls are TRBV6-5 and TRBJ1-2; TRBD1 aligns across 8 bases. CDR1 MNHEY and CDR2 SVGAGI come from the germline V gene. The CDR3 totals 14 residues.

The chain employs TRBV9 and TRBJ2-1; D call uncertain. CDR1 is SGDLS, CDR2 YYNGEE, per germline. The V end was cut by 0 bases, the J end by 0 bases, with 7 bases between. The CDR3 is made up of 15 amino acids. The CDR3 DNA is TGTGCCAGCAGCGTAGGACCAGGCTCCTACAATGAGCAGTTCTTC. The encoded protein is CASSVGPGSYNEQFF.

The rearrangement uses TRBV5-6 and TRBJ1-1; possibly TRBD1 for D (5 bases). This CDR3 is 13 amino acids long. Germline values: CDR1 SGHDT, CDR2 YYEEEE. V was shortened by 1 base and J by 6 bases, with 10 bases between the two germline ends. CDR3 sequence: CASSLRGSAEAFF. In nucleotides, the CDR3 is TGTGCCAGCAGCTTGCGGGGGTCCGCTGAAGCTTTCTTT.

Only a few counts were recorded for this clone. The chain combines TRBV5-1 with TRBJ1-3; the D gene is possibly TRBD1 (6 bases). The germline V gene has CDR1 SGHRS and CDR2 YFSETQ. V was trimmed by 4 bases and J by 2 bases, leaving 10 bases between them. CDR3 size: 14 residues. The CDR3 DNA is TGCGCCAGCAGCCCGGACAGAGCTGGAAACACCATATATTTT. It yields the protein CASSPDRAGNTIYF.

The J gene is TRBJ1-2, the V gene TRBV9; D perhaps matches TRBD1 (6 bases). V was cut by 4 bases and J by 4 bases, with 14 bases left in between. The germline CDR1 and CDR2 sequences are SGDLS and YYNGEE. The CDR3 covers 14 residues. CDR3 sequence: CASSTAGAIYGYTF. Written as DNA, the CDR3 is TGTGCCAGCAGCACGGCAGGGGCTATCTATGGCTACACCTTC.

The chain is built from TRBV19 and TRBJ2-4, with D perhaps matching TRBD2 (5 bases). The CDR3 is 13 residues long. Trimming took 6 bases from V and 10 from J, leaving 16 bases between them. Germline CDR1 is LNHDA and CDR2 is SQIVND (reference sequence). The CDR3 loop reads CASRIGSGWIQYF. The CDR3 nucleotides read TGTGCCAGTAGGATCGGATCGGGGTGGATTCAGTACTTC.

The chain uses TRBV7-2 and TRBJ1-5; D not certain. V was cut by 5 bases and J by 2 bases, with 13 bases left in between. The CDR3 has 15 residues. CDR1 is SGHTA and CDR2 is FQGNSA in the germline V gene. The CDR3 reads CASSPTVNRNQPQHF. DNA for the CDR3: TGTGCCAGCAGCCCTACAGTAAATCGCAATCAGCCCCAGCATTTT.

The gene calls are TRBV5-8 and TRBJ2-2; D is uncertain. The CDR3 consists of 14 residues. The V end lost 7 bases, the J end lost 6 bases, and 16 bases lay between the germline ends. Germline CDR1 is SGHTS and CDR2 is YDEGEE. CDR3 DNA sequence: TGTGCCAGCCGCCTGGGTGTGATCTCCGGGGAGCTGTTTTTT. Translated: CASRLGVISGELFF.

This clone was detected only a few times. This sequence joins TRBV7-9 and TRBJ2-7; no firm D call. This CDR3 spans 12 amino acids. Trimming stripped 1 base from V and 7 bases from J, with 8 bases between. CDR1 and CDR2 (germline): SEHNR, FQNEAQ (reference sequence). CDR3 DNA sequence: TGTGCCAGCAGCTTAGTCCAGAGGGAGCAGTACTTC. Translating gives CASSLVQREQYF.

This clone was observed a few times. J is TRBJ2-3 and V is TRBV29-1, with 8 bases aligning to TRBD1. The CDR3 spans 12 residues. Germline CDR1 and CDR2: SQVTM and ANQGSEA. Losses at the gene ends were 7 bases for V and 5 bases for J; bases not matched to a gene: 5. CDR3 region: CSARQGKDTQYF. For the CDR3, the DNA is TGCAGCGCGCGACAGGGGAAAGATACGCAGTATTTT.

For the CDR3, the DNA is TGTGCCAGCAGCCAATCAACAGCTCTCAATCAGCCCCAGCATTTT. It is translated as CASSQSTALNQPQHF. The chain couples TRBV16 to TRBJ1-5; D is undetermined. The ends were cut back, 0 bases at V and 3 bases at J, with 9 bases in the middle. The CDR3 is 15 residues long. Germline loops: CDR1 KGHSY, CDR2 FQNENV.

The chain couples TRBV10-3 to TRBJ1-2; 7 nucleotides line up with TRBD1. Germline trimming cut 6 bases from V and 4 bases from J; bases unmatched to any gene: 5. The CDR3 sequence is 13 residues long. Germline CDR1 reads ENHRY; CDR2 reads SYGVKD. In DNA form, the CDR3 reads TGTGCCATCAGGAGCTCAGGGGGCTATGGCTACACCTTC. This sequence encodes CAIRSSGGYGYTF.

The V gene is TRBV11-2, the J gene TRBJ2-3; 7 bases are a match to TRBD2. CDR1 is SGHAT and CDR2 is FQNNGV in the germline V gene. This CDR3 has 15 amino acids. V dropped 1 base and J dropped 4; count of bases not matched to a gene: 5. The CDR3 protein is CASSLGAGEADTQYF. The CDR3 DNA sequence: TGTGCCAGCAGCTTAGGTGCGGGGGAGGCAGATACGCAGTATTTT.